This entry concerns a single T cell receptor (beta chain). A J-beta primer mix and a sample-barcoded 5' primer were used in a second PCR of roughly 7 to 12 cycles. Using its own MiXCR run on the 5' RACE reads, TCRdb lists one record per CDR3 protein. This sample has hundreds of thousands of distinct CDR3 sequences; less than 25% occur once, and the top ten carry roughly 10%. This record belongs to a study of blood T cells in healthy people across ages. Germline V gene sequence: CDR1 SGHVS, CDR2 FQNEAQ. The CDR3 length is 14 residues. Another study also made use of these data, one on T cells of mothers and their children.

Sample: blood. V and J are TRBV7-8 and TRBJ2-5; no clear D gene. Matching the DNA end better, TRBJ2-7 makes the J call doubtful. This clonotype originated in a boy aged 5-17 years in good health. CDR3 sequence reads: CASSYGPVSYEQYF. In nucleotides, the CDR3 is TGTGCCAGCAGCTACGGGCCGGTGTCCTACGAGCAGTACTTC.